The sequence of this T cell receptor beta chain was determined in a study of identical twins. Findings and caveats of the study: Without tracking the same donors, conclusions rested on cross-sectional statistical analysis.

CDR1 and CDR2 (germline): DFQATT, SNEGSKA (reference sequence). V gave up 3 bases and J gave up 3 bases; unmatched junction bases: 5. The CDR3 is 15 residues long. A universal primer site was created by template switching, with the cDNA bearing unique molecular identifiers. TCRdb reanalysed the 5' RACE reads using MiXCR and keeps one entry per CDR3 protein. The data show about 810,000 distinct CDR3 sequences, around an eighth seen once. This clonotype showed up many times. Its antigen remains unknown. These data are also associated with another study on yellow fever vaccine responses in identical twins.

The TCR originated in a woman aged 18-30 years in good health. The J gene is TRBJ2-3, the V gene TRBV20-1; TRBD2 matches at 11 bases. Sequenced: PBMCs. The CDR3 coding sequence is TGCAGTGCTAGGGCTCGACTAGCGGGAACAGATACGCAGTATTTT. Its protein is CSARARLAGTDTQYF.